The 18 T cell receptor beta chains below all came from one sample that was sequenced in a study of T-cell reconstitution after alpha-beta-depleted transplantation in children. During its preparation, the TCRbeta library received unique molecular identifiers. MiXCR, applied by TCRdb to the PCR reads, yields one record per CDR3 protein. The sample shows hundreds of thousands of distinct CDR3 sequences, roughly 17% of them seen only once. The sample consisted of PBMCs from the stem cell graft donor, taken from the stem cell graft. The receptors derive from a human donor who donated a stem cell graft to a child with acute myeloid leukemia.

In this sample, this clonotype turned up many times. The chain couples TRBV9 to TRBJ2-7; D not resolved. The CDR3 spans 14 residues. V lost 2 bases and J lost 1, with 10 bases in between. The germline V gene encodes CDR1 SGDLS and CDR2 YYNGEE. CDR3 bases: TGTGCCAGCAGCGTGGGAAGGGCGTCCTACGAGCAGTACTTC. Residues: CASSVGRASYEQYF.

This clonotype was counted at least ten times. The J gene is TRBJ1-1, the V gene TRBV6-5; D uncertain. Trimming cost V 11 bases and J 1 base, with 11 bases left between them. CDR1 and CDR2 from the germline V gene are MNHEY and SVGAGI. The CDR3 length is 12 residues. CDR3 DNA sequence: TGTGCCGCTGTCGGAGGGAACACTGAAGCTTTCTTT. This gives the protein CAAVGGNTEAFF.

This clonotype was seen a few times. The chain links TRBV20-1 to TRBJ2-1; D might be TRBD2 (5 bases). Germline V gene data show CDR1 as DFQATT and CDR2 as SNEGSKA (reference sequence). V shed 4 bases and J shed 7 bases, with 14 bases lying between them. The CDR3 has 13 residues. DNA for the CDR3: TGCAGTGCTAACGGGGAAACGAGGAATGAGCAGTTCTTC. It is translated as CSANGETRNEQFF.

This clonotype occurred many times. This rearrangement joins TRBV25-1 to TRBJ2-1; 9 bases are shared with TRBD2. J lost 6 bases, V lost 6 bases, and 9 bases had no gene match. The CDR3 is made up of 15 amino acids. Germline CDR1 MGHDK, CDR2 SYGVNS. CDR3 loop: CASRVRSGGLNEQFF. The CDR3 DNA is TGTGCCAGCAGGGTCCGTAGCGGGGGCCTCAATGAGCAGTTCTTC. Full variable domain (rest looked up from reference TRBV25-1 and TRBJ2-1): EADIYQTPRYLVIGTGKKITLECSQTMGHDKMYWYQQDPGMELHLIHYSYGVNSTEKGDLSSESTVSRIRTEHFPLTLESARPSHTSQYLCASRVRSGGLNEQFFGPGTRLTVL.

The CDR3 bases are TGTGCCAGCAGCAACCAGCCCTACACCTTC. It is translated as CASSNQPYTF. The chain recombines TRBV7-9 with TRBJ1-2, with D unresolved. CDR1 SEHNR and CDR2 FQNEAQ come from the germline V gene (reference sequence). V lost 5 bases and J 10 bases, leaving 8 bases between the germline ends. This CDR3 spans 10 amino acids. Filled out from reference TRBV7-9 and TRBJ1-2, the complete variable domain reads DTGVSQNPRHKITKRGQNVTFRCDPISEHNRLYWYRQTLGQGPEFLTYFQNEAQLEKSRLLSDRFSAERPKGSFSTLEIQRTEQGDSAMYLCASSNQPYTFGSGTRLTVV.

The table lists this clonotype with many counts. This CDR3 is CASSLAGGEKLFF. CDR3 nucleotides: TGTGCCAGCAGCTTGGCGGGTGGCGAAAAACTGTTTTTT. J is TRBJ1-4 and V is TRBV6-1; D uncertain. Germline V CDR1 and CDR2: MNHNS, SASEGT. V dropped 6 bases and J dropped 8 bases, with 13 bases sitting between them. The length of the CDR3 is 13 residues.

This clonotype was observed many times. This chain uses TRBV12-3 or TRBV12-4 with TRBJ2-1, with TRBD2 matching over 7 bases. The CDR3 spans 15 residues. J lost 2 bases, V lost 7 bases, and 8 bases had no gene match. The CDR3 reads CASTVSSGPYNEQFF. The CDR3 nucleotides are TGTGCCAGCACCGTGTCTAGCGGACCCTACAATGAGCAGTTCTTC.

The chain recombines TRBV24-1 with TRBJ2-1, with D unresolved. This CDR3 has 14 amino acids. Trimming removed 3 bases at V and 5 bases at J, with 10 bases between. Germline values: CDR1 KGHDR, CDR2 SFDVKD. The CDR3 region has the DNA TGTGCCACCAGTGATGCCTCGTTCGACAATGAGCAGTTCTTC. It yields the protein CATSDASFDNEQFF.

This clonotype has more than one count but fewer than ten. The chain employs TRBV5-1 and TRBJ1-2, with TRBD1 matching over 7 bases. V lost 4 bases to trimming and J lost 6 bases; unmatched junction nucleotides: 6. The V gene's germline CDR1 is SGHRS and CDR2 YFSETQ. The length of the CDR3 is 13 residues. Here the CDR3 DNA reads TGCGCCAGCAGCCCCGACAGGGTGGATGGCTACACCTTC. Translated: CASSPDRVDGYTF.

V is TRBV29-1 and J is TRBJ1-1; 7 nucleotides align to TRBD1. The V gene's germline CDR1 is SQVTM and CDR2 ANQGSEA. The V segment lost 4 bases and the J segment 6 bases; nucleotides outside the gene matches: 14. There are 15 residues in the CDR3. This CDR3 is CSVVRGDSPSSEAFF. In DNA form, the CDR3 reads TGCAGCGTTGTGAGGGGGGACAGCCCATCCTCTGAAGCTTTCTTT.

This clonotype occurred many times. The rearrangement joins TRBV20-1 to TRBJ2-3; TRBD1 matches 9 bases. The germline CDR1 and CDR2 sequences are DFQATT and SNEGSKA (reference sequence). Trimming removed 6 bases from V and 2 bases from J; junction bases left unmatched: 15. The CDR3 is made up of 17 amino acids. CDR3 sequence: CSAPIGTGLATTDTQYF. CDR3 DNA sequence: TGCAGTGCCCCAATCGGGACAGGGCTAGCCACCACAGATACGCAGTATTTT.

In this sample, this clonotype turned up many times. V usage is TRBV7-9 and J usage is TRBJ1-5; TRBD1 matches 7 bases. After removal of 4 bases from V and 6 bases from J, the junction contained 6 bases not matched to a gene. This CDR3 has 14 amino acids. CDR1 and CDR2 (germline): SEHNR, FQNEAQ (reference sequence). The DNA of the CDR3 is TGTGCCAGCAGCTCGGACAGGCTTGGTCAGCCCCAGCATTTT. Its protein is CASSSDRLGQPQHF.

In this sample, this clonotype turned up many times. The V call is TRBV12-3 or TRBV12-4, the J call TRBJ2-2; either TRBD1 or TRBD2 may supply D (5 bases each). The CDR3 sequence is 14 residues long. Trimming shortened V by 8 bases and J by 0 bases, and 10 bases separated the two germline ends. For the CDR3, the DNA is TGTGCCAGCCCTGGGGGAGCGAACACCGGGGAGCTGTTTTTT. Its translation is CASPGGANTGELFF.

The chain combines TRBV20-1 with TRBJ1-1, with unresolved D. Germline CDR1 and CDR2: DFQATT and SNEGSKA (reference sequence). CDR3 length: 14 residues. V lost 0 bases to trimming and J lost 4 bases, with 12 bases between them. CDR3 DNA sequence: TGCAGTGCTAGAGATCCGGCCAAGTCCACTGAAGCTTTCTTT. Amino acids: CSARDPAKSTEAFF.

The V call is TRBV28, the J call TRBJ1-1; D is perhaps TRBD1 (6 bases). This CDR3 contains 15 residues. V was cut by 8 bases and J by 1 base, with 17 bases left in between. In germline, CDR1 is MDHEN, CDR2 SYDVKM. This chain's CDR3 is CASQPVGAQNTEAFF. DNA for the CDR3: TGTGCCAGCCAACCCGTGGGGGCCCAGAACACTGAAGCTTTCTTT.

For this clonotype: A much larger clone lies a single base off, so this may be a read error. This is likely a read error, given that the CDR3 carries no conserved phenylalanine or tryptophan at its end. The J gene is TRBJ2-1, the V gene TRBV9; TRBD2 matches at 9 bases. This CDR3 has 15 amino acids. Trimming removed 0 bases from V and 5 bases from J; junction bases left unmatched: 3. Germline CDR1 reads SGDLS; CDR2 reads YYNGEE. The CDR3 nucleotides read TGTGCCAGCAGCGTAGAGCGGGGGGCGAACAATGAGCAGTTCTTA. Its translation: CASSVERGANNEQFL.

The sample holds many counts of this clonotype. This chain links TRBV20-1 with TRBJ2-5; 7 positions match TRBD1. V gave up 1 base and J gave up 1 base; unmatched junction bases: 6. Germline V gene data show CDR1 as DFQATT and CDR2 as SNEGSKA (reference sequence). This CDR3 contains 15 residues. The CDR3, as DNA: TGCAGTGCTAGAGGGGGTTGGGACAGCCAAGAGACCCAGTACTTC. It encodes CSARGGWDSQETQYF.

This clonotype was seen only a few times. The CDR3 here is CASMASGKETQYF. CDR3 nucleotides: TGTGCCAGCATGGCTAGCGGTAAAGAGACCCAGTACTTC. V usage is TRBV12-3 or TRBV12-4 and J usage is TRBJ2-5, with 7 bases matching TRBD2. The V gene end was trimmed by 7 bases and the J gene end by 3 bases; junction bases not matched to a gene: 5. The CDR3 covers 13 residues.